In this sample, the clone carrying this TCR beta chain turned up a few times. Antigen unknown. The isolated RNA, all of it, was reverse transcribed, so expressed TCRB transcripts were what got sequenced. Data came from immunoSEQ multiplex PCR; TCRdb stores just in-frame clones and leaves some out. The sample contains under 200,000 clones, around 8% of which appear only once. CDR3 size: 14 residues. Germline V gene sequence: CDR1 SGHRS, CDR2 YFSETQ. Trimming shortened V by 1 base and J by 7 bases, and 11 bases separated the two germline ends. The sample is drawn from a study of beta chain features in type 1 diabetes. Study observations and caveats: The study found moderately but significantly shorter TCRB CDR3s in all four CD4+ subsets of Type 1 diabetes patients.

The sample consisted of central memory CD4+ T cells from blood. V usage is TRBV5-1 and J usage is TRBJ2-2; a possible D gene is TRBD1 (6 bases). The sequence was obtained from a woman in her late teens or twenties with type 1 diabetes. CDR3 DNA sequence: TGCGCCAGCAGCTTGACAGGGTTGGACGGGGAGCTGTTTTTT. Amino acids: CASSLTGLDGELFF.